This entry describes one T cell receptor (beta chain). Categorization into cohorts depended on clinical history that participants reported. Exposed participants came across a COVID-19 case within 2 weeks before study entry. With 4 bases removed from V and 4 bases from J, the gap between germline ends came to 12 bases. The CDR3 is 14 residues long. Germline lookup yields CDR1 ENHRY and CDR2 SYGVKD. In the source study's methods: For nucleated cells, counts were estimated from reference gene primer amplification. TCRdb's table, derived via immunoSEQ multiplex PCR, lists solely in-frame clones and lacks some. The V and J calls and the clone size are those of that table, but D and trimming were determined from the DNA. The sample holds about 140,000 clones, around 80% seen once. This sample was taken from a study of blood T cell repertoires in COVID-19. Whole-study context: PBMCs, B-cell-depleted T cells, or T cells were the source of the cDNA or gDNA that made up the material.

Sequencing used PBMCs or T cells enriched from blood (not recorded which). The chain couples TRBV10-3 to TRBJ2-3; D remains unclear. The sequence was collected from a woman between 18 and 29 years old who had been exposed to COVID-19. In DNA, the CDR3 is TGTGCCATCAGTGCCTTGGGTGGAGCAGATACGCAGTATTTT. It translates to CAISALGGADTQYF.